The 11 T cell receptor beta chains below were found in one sample sequenced in a study of spatial heterogeneity in lung cancer. TCRdb recomputed calls from the 5' RACE reads with MiXCR, one row per CDR3 protein. The table includes roughly 39,000 distinct CDR3 sequences, approximately 6.5% detected once. Sample time point: sample taken at primary tumor resection. Extraction of whole RNA from tumor, nontumor lung or frozen PBMC preceded unsorted sequencing. The material was PBMCs, obtained at surgery. Receptors originate from a female donor with early-stage non-small cell lung cancer.

In its sample, this clonotype was seen many times. J is TRBJ1-2 and V is TRBV16; D remains ambiguous. The CDR3 length is 11 residues. Trimming stripped 6 bases from V and 5 bases from J, with 7 bases between. Germline CDR1 is KGHSY and CDR2 is FQNENV. The CDR3 protein is CASRRDYGYTF. Here the CDR3 DNA reads TGTGCCAGCAGGCGAGATTATGGCTACACCTTC.

This clonotype was picked up many times. The chain couples TRBV20-1 to TRBJ1-2; no definite D call. CDR3 length: 12 amino acids. V gave up 2 bases and J gave up 7 bases, with 11 bases separating them. Germline lookup yields CDR1 DFQATT and CDR2 SNEGSKA (reference sequence). The CDR3 spells CSARSGAAGYTF. Here the CDR3 DNA reads TGCAGTGCTAGATCTGGCGCGGCTGGCTACACCTTC.

This clonotype was detected many times. The rearrangement uses TRBV28 and TRBJ1-2, with D perhaps TRBD1 (6 bases). This CDR3 is built from 13 residues. Germline loops: CDR1 MDHEN, CDR2 SYDVKM. V dropped 6 bases and J dropped 2 bases, with 10 bases sitting between them. The CDR3: CASRPGQNYGYTF. CDR3 sequence (DNA): TGTGCCAGCAGGCCGGGACAAAACTATGGCTACACCTTC.

V usage is TRBV6-6 and J usage is TRBJ2-3; unclear D gene. Trimming stripped 5 bases from V and 6 bases from J, with 12 bases between. Germline CDR1 reads MNHNY; CDR2 reads SVGAGI (reference sequence). This CDR3 region has 13 residues. The chain's CDR3 is CASSPARTDTQYF. Written as DNA, the CDR3 is TGTGCCAGCAGTCCCGCACGAACGGATACGCAGTATTTT.

This clonotype occurred many times. The chain employs TRBV29-1 and TRBJ2-5, with D uncertain. Trimming pared 3 bases from V and 5 bases from J, leaving 13 bases between. The CDR3 consists of 13 residues. Germline V CDR1 and CDR2: SQVTM, ANQGSEA. The CDR3 reads CSVDFGLPETQYF. CDR3 in DNA: TGCAGCGTTGATTTTGGCCTACCTGAGACCCAGTACTTC.

This clonotype appeared many times. The gene calls are TRBV11-2 and TRBJ2-1; possibly TRBD1 for D (5 bases). V was shortened by 1 base and J by 0 bases, with 10 bases between the two germline ends. This CDR3 is 16 amino acids long. Germline CDR1 and CDR2: SGHAT and FQNNGV. The CDR3 region is CASSLGQTSSYNEQFF. The CDR3 coding sequence is TGTGCCAGCAGCTTAGGACAGACGAGCTCCTACAATGAGCAGTTCTTC. Using reference TRBV11-2 and TRBJ2-1 for the parts outside the CDR3, the full variable domain is EAGVAQSPRYKIIEKRQSVAFWCNPISGHATLYWYQQILGQGPKLLIQFQNNGVVDDSQLPKDRFSAERLKGVDSTLKIQPAKLEDSAVYLCASSLGQTSSYNEQFFGPGTRLTVL.

In this sample, this clonotype turned up many times. The rearrangement joins TRBV20-1 to TRBJ1-2; perhaps TRBD1 as D (6 bases). The germline V gene encodes CDR1 DFQATT and CDR2 SNEGSKA (reference sequence). The CDR3 sequence is 12 residues long. V gave up 5 bases and J gave up 3 bases, with 10 bases separating them. The CDR3 region has the DNA TGCAGTGCTCAGAGGGGGGACTATGGCTACACCTTC. It specifies CSAQRGDYGYTF.

The table lists this clonotype with many counts. CDR3 sequence: CASSPRGGKNTEAFF. The CDR3, as DNA: TGTGCCAGCAGTCCCCGAGGAGGCAAGAACACTGAAGCTTTCTTT. This rearrangement joins TRBV27 to TRBJ1-1, with unresolved D. Trimming took off 5 bases at V and 1 base at J, with 14 bases between the two ends. The CDR3 is made up of 15 amino acids. Germline V lookup: CDR1 MNHEY, CDR2 SMNVEV (reference sequence).

This chain links TRBV7-9 with TRBJ1-1, with D tentatively TRBD1 (6 bases). The CDR3 is 13 residues long. V lost 3 bases, J lost 5 bases, and 10 bases lay in between. Germline CDR1 SEHNR, CDR2 FQNEAQ (reference sequence). CDR3 DNA: TGTGCCAGCAGCTTTGGGGGGGCGACTGAAGCTTTCTTT. It translates to CASSFGGATEAFF.

This clonotype was observed at least ten times. This sequence joins TRBV27 and TRBJ2-7; possible D gene TRBD1, 6 bases. CDR3 length: 14 amino acids. V was shortened by 4 bases and J by 0 bases, with 10 bases between the two germline ends. Looked up from germline, CDR1 is MNHEY and CDR2 is SMNVEV (reference sequence). The CDR3 spells CASSSDRSSYEQYF. DNA of the CDR3: TGTGCCAGCAGTTCCGACAGGAGCTCCTACGAGCAGTACTTC.

This clonotype was detected many times. The rearrangement joins TRBV6-5 to TRBJ1-6, with D unresolved. The CDR3 has 16 residues. The germline V gene encodes CDR1 MNHEY and CDR2 SVGAGI. The V and J ends lost 6 bases and 6 bases respectively, with 18 bases between them. The CDR3 DNA follows: TGTGCCAGCAGCTCCCGAGTTTCCGGATCTAATTCACCCCTCCACTTT. Translating gives CASSSRVSGSNSPLHF.